Below, 9 T cell receptor beta chains from the same sample are listed, as sequenced in a study of blood T cell repertoires in COVID-19. Assay used: immunoSEQ multiplex PCR; TCRdb lists only in-frame clones, some missing. The sample lists roughly 220,000 clones; more than 75% were seen once. Sequenced sample: peripheral blood. The source is a man aged 55 to 70 with acute or convalescent COVID-19.

The DNA for the CDR3 is TGTGCCAGTAGTATGCAACCGCGAGGTGCTAACTATGGCTACACCTTC. Protein sequence: CASSMQPRGANYGYTF. The V and J genes are TRBV19 and TRBJ1-2; D not certain. The CDR3 contains 16 residues. CDR1 is LNHDA, CDR2 SQIVND, per germline (reference sequence). Trimming cost V 3 bases and J 0 bases, with 14 bases left between them.

The V and J genes are TRBV6-6 and TRBJ2-7; D perhaps matches TRBD2 (5 bases). The germline V gene has CDR1 MNHNY and CDR2 SVGAGI (reference sequence). The V gene lost 5 bases and the J gene lost 0 bases, with 20 bases spanning the gap. The CDR3 length is 17 residues. Here the CDR3 reads CASSRPSRGRRSYEQYF. DNA for the CDR3: TGTGCCAGCAGTCGCCCCTCACGGGGTCGGCGCTCCTACGAGCAGTACTTC.

The rearrangement uses TRBV6-2 or TRBV6-3 and TRBJ1-5; D is uncertain. V was trimmed by 5 bases and J by 11 bases, leaving 13 bases between them. This CDR3 is built from 12 residues. In germline, CDR1 is MNHEY, CDR2 SVGEGT. The CDR3 region is CASSLGVSTQHF. In DNA, the CDR3 is TGTGCCAGCAGTCTTGGAGTCTCGACCCAGCATTTT.

V usage is TRBV7-9 and J usage is TRBJ1-6; tentative D call: TRBD1 (6 bases). CDR1 and CDR2 (germline): SEHNR, FQNEAQ (reference sequence). This CDR3 spans 15 amino acids. Trimming removed 0 bases at V and 7 bases at J, with 10 bases between. As DNA, the CDR3 is TGTGCCAGCAGCTTAGCTGGCGGGGGCAATTCACCCCTCCACTTT. Translated, it gives CASSLAGGGNSPLHF.

The chain carries TRBV9 and TRBJ2-2; possible D gene TRBD1, 6 bases. The CDR3 runs 15 residues. Germline V gene sequence: CDR1 SGDLS, CDR2 YYNGEE. V lost 3 bases, J lost 1 base, and 10 bases lay in between. The CDR3 loop is CASSASQGNTGELFF. CDR3 sequence (DNA): TGTGCCAGCAGCGCGTCACAGGGGAACACCGGGGAGCTGTTTTTT.

CDR3 amino acids: CASSAWEDGYTF. CDR3 DNA sequence: TGTGCCAGCAGTGCGTGGGAGGATGGCTACACCTTC. The chain links TRBV2 to TRBJ1-2; D is unclear. Germline lookup yields CDR1 SNHLY and CDR2 FYNNEI. V was trimmed by 4 bases and J by 6 bases, leaving 9 bases between them. The CDR3 totals 12 residues.

The V gene is TRBV18, the J gene TRBJ2-2; possible D gene TRBD2, 6 bases. Germline CDR1 is KGHSH and CDR2 is LQKENI. The V end lost 4 bases, the J end lost 5 bases, and 23 bases lay between the germline ends. The CDR3 spans 18 residues. DNA of the CDR3: TGTGCCAGCTCACGCCAAACGCTGGGAGGAGGGGCGACCGGGGAGCTGTTTTTT. Encoded protein: CASSRQTLGGGATGELFF.

This chain links TRBV5-1 with TRBJ2-3; 11 bases are a match to TRBD2. With 4 bases clipped from V and 6 bases from J, the junction kept 10 bases outside the gene matches. The V gene's germline CDR1 is SGHRS and CDR2 YFSETQ. The CDR3 totals 16 residues. The CDR3: CASSQLAGALGDTQYF. In nucleotides, the CDR3 is TGCGCCAGCAGCCAACTAGCGGGGGCCCTCGGGGATACGCAGTATTTT. Full variable domain (missing parts from reference TRBV5-1 and TRBJ2-3): KAGVTQTPRYLIKTRGQQVTLSCSPISGHRSVSWYQQTPGQGLQFLFEYFSETQRNKGNFPGRFSGRQFSNSRSEMNVSTLELGDSALYLCASSQLAGALGDTQYFGPGTRLTVL.

This clone was detected only a few times. The gene calls are TRBV16 and TRBJ2-7; TRBD1 matches 10 bases. The V gene end was trimmed by 3 bases and the J gene end by 3 bases; junction bases not matched to a gene: 8. The length of the CDR3 is 16 residues. The V gene's germline CDR1 is KGHSY and CDR2 FQNENV. In DNA form, the CDR3 reads TGTGCCAGCAGCCAGACCGGGGGACAGGGGATCTACGAGCAGTACTTC. This gives the protein CASSQTGGQGIYEQYF.